Listed here are 25 T cell receptor beta chains from one sample, sequenced in a study of shared clonotypes between healthy human individuals (TCRdb year 2020). For the CD8 naive samples, CD45RO-negative cells were positively selected for CCR7, yielding a CD45RA+CCR7+ population from which TemRA cells were excluded. Libraries came from the immunoSEQ multiplex PCR assay. In its TCRdb copy, this immuneACCESS table keeps in-frame sequences only and misses some clones. Where compared with another copy, unresolved V genes explain less than half of these, and the others have no known cause. The sample records hundreds of thousands of clones, roughly 98% of which are singletons. The top ten clones comprise 0.3% of the sample. Sample: naive CD8+ T cells sorted from blood. The cell subset or site label of this sample denotes: CD45RA+CCR7+. The receptors derive from a young man in good health.

The gene calls are TRBV2 and TRBJ2-7, with a tentative D call TRBD2 (6 bases). Between the trimmed V and J ends, which lost 8 bases and 5 bases, there was a span of 22 bases. Germline CDR1 and CDR2: SNHLY and FYNNEI. This CDR3 comprises 15 residues. DNA for the CDR3: TGTGCCAGCCTCTCGGGCGGGACTTACCACCACGAGCAGTACTTC. As protein: CASLSGGTYHHEQYF.

The chain combines TRBV7-9 with TRBJ1-3; 10 bases match TRBD1. V lost 5 bases to trimming and J lost 4 bases; unmatched junction nucleotides: 14. The germline V gene has CDR1 SEHNR and CDR2 FQNEAQ (reference sequence). The CDR3 spans 18 residues. DNA for the CDR3: TGTGCCAGCAGCCGCACTTCCAAAGACAGGGGGCACGGAAACACCATATATTTT. This gives the protein CASSRTSKDRGHGNTIYF.

The V and J genes are TRBV9 and TRBJ2-3, with 7 bases matching TRBD2. The CDR3 runs 16 residues. Germline assignment: CDR1 SGDLS and CDR2 YYNGEE. Trimming removed 0 bases from V and 5 bases from J; junction bases left unmatched: 9. This CDR3 reads CASSVGMAGARDTQYF. CDR3 nucleotide sequence: TGTGCCAGCAGCGTAGGGATGGCGGGAGCTAGAGATACGCAGTATTTT.

The chain joins TRBV25-1 to TRBJ2-3, with TRBD1 as a possible D gene (6 bases). This CDR3 spans 17 amino acids. V was shortened by 4 bases and J by 6 bases, with 23 bases between the two germline ends. Per the germline V gene, CDR1 is MGHDK and CDR2 is SYGVNS. CDR3 loop: CASSAFFRTEDSDTQYF. CDR3 nucleotides: TGTGCCAGCAGTGCCTTCTTTAGGACAGAGGACTCGGATACGCAGTATTTT.

The chain couples TRBV29-1 to TRBJ2-1; TRBD2 aligns across 7 bases. Per germline, CDR1 SQVTM and CDR2 ANQGSEA. With 4 bases clipped from V and 9 bases from J, the junction kept 6 bases outside the gene matches. This CDR3 has 12 residues. CDR3 sequence (DNA): TGCAGCGTTGTGGGTCTAGCGGCTGAGCAGTTCTTC. It specifies CSVVGLAAEQFF.

This chain links TRBV7-3 with TRBJ2-3, with TRBD2 as a possible D gene (6 bases). The CDR3 length is 14 residues. Looked up from germline, CDR1 is SGHTA and CDR2 is FQGTGA. The germline V and J ends were trimmed by 5 bases and 4 bases, with 13 bases remaining between them. This chain's CDR3 is CASSTGLGADTQYF. The CDR3, as DNA: TGTGCCAGCAGCACGGGACTGGGGGCAGATACGCAGTATTTT. Full variable domain (missing parts from reference TRBV7-3 and TRBJ2-3): GAGVSQTPSNKVTEKGKYVELRCDPISGHTALYWYRQSLGQGPEFLIYFQGTGAADDSGLPNDRFFAVRPEGSVSTLKIQRTERGDSAVYLCASSTGLGADTQYFGPGTRLTVL.

The gene calls are TRBV5-6 and TRBJ1-4; D might be TRBD1 (6 bases). Germline V gene lookup returns CDR1 SGHDT and CDR2 YYEEEE. V was trimmed by 4 bases and J by 2 bases, leaving 12 bases between them. The CDR3 covers 15 residues. CDR3 protein: CASSVTGNTNEKLFF. For the CDR3, the DNA is TGTGCCAGCAGCGTAACAGGGAATACTAATGAAAAACTGTTTTTT.

V is TRBV2 and J is TRBJ1-3; D uncertain. Trimming removed 5 bases at V and 4 bases at J, with 15 bases between. Germline values: CDR1 SNHLY, CDR2 FYNNEI. CDR3 length: 15 amino acids. The CDR3 sequence: CASSTRGILGNTIYF. The DNA for the CDR3 is TGTGCCAGCAGTACACGAGGGATACTGGGAAACACCATATATTTT.

The chain combines TRBV6-4 with TRBJ2-7; 7 nucleotides agree with TRBD2. V lost 2 bases and J lost 3; bases outside the gene matches: 1. The CDR3 loop spans 13 amino acids. Germline CDR1 reads MRHNA; CDR2 reads SNTAGT. The CDR3 is CASSDRTSYEQYF. The CDR3 nucleotides are TGTGCCAGCAGTGACCGGACTAGCTACGAGCAGTACTTC.

The chain employs TRBV5-4 and TRBJ2-3; maybe TRBD2 (6 bases). The CDR3 has 15 amino acids. CDR1 is SGHNT, CDR2 YYREEE, per germline (reference sequence). Trimming shortened V by 2 bases and J by 1 base, and 11 bases separated the two germline ends. CDR3 sequence reads: CASSFRRGGTDTQYF. In DNA, the CDR3 is TGTGCCAGCAGCTTCAGGCGGGGAGGCACAGATACGCAGTATTTT. Together with reference TRBV5-4 and TRBJ2-3, the CDR3 gives the full variable domain: ETGVTQSPTHLIKTRGQQVTLRCSSQSGHNTVSWYQQALGQGPQFIFQYYREEENGRGNFPPRFSGLQFPNYSSELNVNALELDDSALYLCASSFRRGGTDTQYFGPGTRLTVL.

V and J are TRBV7-3 and TRBJ2-7; 12 bases align to TRBD1. The CDR3 extends over 15 amino acids. Germline trimming cut 5 bases from V and 4 bases from J; bases unmatched to any gene: 6. Germline loops: CDR1 SGHTA, CDR2 FQGTGA. The CDR3 sequence: CASSPGGQGAYEQYF. The CDR3 DNA sequence: TGTGCCAGCAGCCCAGGGGGACAGGGGGCTTACGAGCAGTACTTC.

The J gene is TRBJ1-3, the V gene TRBV29-1, with no clear D. Germline CDR1 is SQVTM and CDR2 is ANQGSEA. Trimming removed 0 bases at V and 7 bases at J, with 10 bases between. The CDR3 spans 13 residues. The CDR3 DNA reads TGCAGCGTTGAAGAGGAGGGTTGGAACACCATATATTTT. This codes for CSVEEEGWNTIYF.

The chain links TRBV21-1 to TRBJ2-3. TRBV21-1 is given as a pseudogene. This CDR3 is built from 16 residues. In nucleotides, the CDR3 is TGTGCCAGCAGCCGTAGAAGGGACCCGGGCACAGATACGCAGTATTTT. Translating gives CASSRRRDPGTDTQYF.

V is TRBV6-5 and J is TRBJ2-7, with 9 bases identical to TRBD1. The CDR3 has 14 amino acids. Unmatched junction bases numbered 3, after V lost 1 base and J lost 5 bases. Per germline, CDR1 MNHEY and CDR2 SVGAGI. The CDR3 spells CASSYFRDRDEQYF. Here the CDR3 DNA reads TGTGCCAGCAGTTACTTCCGGGACAGGGACGAGCAGTACTTC.

V and J are TRBV9 and TRBJ2-2, with 13 bases identical to TRBD2. The germline gives CDR1 SGDLS, CDR2 YYNGEE. This CDR3 spans 16 amino acids. J was trimmed by 5 bases and V by 4 bases; bases with no gene match: 5. CDR3 sequence (DNA): TGTGCCAGCAGCTCGGGACTAGCGGGACCGACCGGGGAGCTGTTTTTT. Protein product: CASSSGLAGPTGELFF.

The chain employs TRBV5-8 and TRBJ1-1; D possibly corresponds to TRBD1 (5 bases). Germline CDR1 SGHTS, CDR2 YDEGEE. The CDR3 contains 13 residues. The V and J ends lost 5 bases and 4 bases respectively, with 12 bases between them. In DNA form, the CDR3 reads TGTGCCAGCAGAGCTACAGGAGGCACTGAAGCTTTCTTT. Protein: CASRATGGTEAFF.

This chain links TRBV27 with TRBJ2-1; 9 bases are shared with TRBD2. The germline CDR1 and CDR2 sequences are MNHEY and SMNVEV (reference sequence). This CDR3 has 14 residues. V lost 6 bases and J lost 4; bases outside the gene matches: 4. CDR3 residues: CASSKSGRYNEQFF. The CDR3, as DNA: TGTGCCAGCAGCAAAAGCGGGAGGTACAATGAGCAGTTCTTC.

This chain links TRBV14 with TRBJ2-3; D remains ambiguous. Trimming cost V 0 bases and J 2 bases, with 9 bases left between them. The CDR3 length is 15 residues. Germline CDR1 and CDR2: SGHDN and FVKESK. The chain's CDR3 is CASSQDLRLTDTQYF. The CDR3 coding sequence is TGTGCCAGCAGCCAAGATCTGCGGCTCACAGATACGCAGTATTTT.

This chain connects TRBV15 to TRBJ1-5, with D uncertain. This CDR3 has 14 amino acids. The germline V and J ends were trimmed by 3 bases and 1 base, with 7 bases remaining between them. Germline V lookup: CDR1 LNHNV, CDR2 YYDKDF (reference sequence). DNA for the CDR3: TGTGCCACCAGCAGTGCGTGGAGCAATCAGCCCCAGCATTTT. Translating it yields CATSSAWSNQPQHF. The full variable domain, rest sourced from reference TRBV15 and TRBJ1-5, is DAMVIQNPRYQVTQFGKPVTLSCSQTLNHNVMYWYQQKSSQAPKLLFHYYDKDFNNEADTPDNFQSRRPNTSFCFLDIRSPGLGDTAMYLCATSSAWSNQPQHFGDGTRLSIL.

The rearrangement links TRBV2 to TRBJ1-5; D is unclear. The CDR3 has 15 residues. Trimming took off 2 bases at V and 0 bases at J, with 8 bases between the two ends. Germline V gene data show CDR1 as SNHLY and CDR2 as FYNNEI. CDR3 DNA: TGTGCCAGCAGTGAAATGGAAGATAGCAATCAGCCCCAGCATTTT. Encoded protein: CASSEMEDSNQPQHF.

This chain uses TRBV7-9 with TRBJ2-5; weak D call: TRBD1 (5 bases). The CDR3 consists of 14 residues. The V gene lost 1 base and the J gene lost 10 bases, with 16 bases spanning the gap. Germline V CDR1 and CDR2: SEHNR, FQNEAQ (reference sequence). The CDR3 DNA is TGTGCCAGCAGCTTAGTAGCAGGGCCGCGCGGCCAGTACTTC. Protein product: CASSLVAGPRGQYF.

The chain employs TRBV5-8 and TRBJ2-1; 8 bases are shared with TRBD1. V lost 5 bases and J lost 3; bases outside the gene matches: 13. The CDR3 sequence is 17 residues long. The germline CDR1 and CDR2 sequences are SGHTS and YDEGEE. CDR3 protein: CASRRDFRGLYYNEQFF. The CDR3 DNA is TGTGCCAGCAGGCGGGACTTCAGGGGGCTTTACTACAATGAGCAGTTCTTC.

The rearrangement links TRBV6-6 to TRBJ2-7, with 9 bases identical to TRBD1. Germline loops: CDR1 MNHNY, CDR2 SVGAGI (reference sequence). The V gene end was trimmed by 4 bases and the J gene end by 2 bases; junction bases not matched to a gene: 3. This CDR3 has 14 residues. DNA for the CDR3: TGTGCCAGCAGTTCCGGGACAGGGACCTACGAGCAGTACTTC. Translated: CASSSGTGTYEQYF.

This chain links TRBV27 with TRBJ1-5; tentatively, D is TRBD1 (5 bases). The CDR3 is 15 residues long. V was trimmed by 2 bases and J by 0 bases, leaving 8 bases between them. CDR1 and CDR2 from the germline V gene are MNHEY and SMNVEV (reference sequence). CDR3 bases: TGTGCCAGCAGTTTAGGAGGGGATAGCAATCAGCCCCAGCATTTT. Amino acids: CASSLGGDSNQPQHF.

The chain combines TRBV28 with TRBJ1-2; possible D gene TRBD1, 6 bases. This CDR3 has 17 amino acids. The germline V gene encodes CDR1 MDHEN and CDR2 SYDVKM. V was pared by 5 bases and J by 5 bases, with 24 bases between. Here the CDR3 reads CASSPRGAGQHWYGYTF. CDR3 coding DNA: TGTGCCAGCAGTCCCCGGGGGGCAGGCCAACACTGGTATGGCTACACCTTC.